Below, one T cell receptor (beta chain) is given with its context. Across several immunoSEQ plates, the genomic DNA of each subset was split evenly. In the authors' workflow: Without quality scores, immunoSEQ junctional reads could not be filtered like full-length reads. Assay: immunoSEQ multiplex PCR; the TCRdb copy retains only in-frame clones and omits some. The V and J calls and clone size were taken over from that table, and D and trimming were inferred from the DNA. The data show about 520,000 clones, with 81% seen just once and over 9.5% held by the top ten. From germline, CDR1 is KGHSH and CDR2 LQKENI. This CDR3 comprises 15 residues. The V gene lost 5 bases and the J gene lost 5 bases, with 18 bases spanning the gap. The sample originates from a study of shared clonotypes between healthy human individuals.

The origin of this receptor is a woman aged 40 to 50 in good health. Some clones in this sample may be carry-over from other donors' samples. V and J are TRBV18 and TRBJ2-5, with D perhaps TRBD2 (5 bases). What was sequenced was PBMCs. CDR3 nucleotide sequence: TGTGCCAGCTCAAAATACGGGGAAACGAAGGAGACCCAGTACTTC. As protein: CASSKYGETKETQYF.